What follows are 17 T cell receptor beta chains derived from one specimen sequenced in a study of brain T cells in children with intractable seizures. Produced via immunoSEQ multiplex PCR; TCRdb's table is partial and in-frame only. Of 50,000 to 80,000 clones in the sample, around 96% were seen once. The sample in question was peripheral blood, obtained at surgery. The receptors originated from a boy younger than two with focal cortical dysplasia and intractable seizures.

The sample holds one count of this clone. V is TRBV6-5 and J is TRBJ2-2, with 9 nucleotides matching TRBD1. The CDR3 has 13 amino acids. V was pared by 6 bases and J by 7 bases, with 3 bases of the junction left unmatched. The germline V gene has CDR1 MNHEY and CDR2 SVGAGI. The CDR3 bases are TGTGCCAGCAGAGGACAGGGGCACGGGGAGCTGTTTTTT. Protein sequence: CASRGQGHGELFF.

The V call is TRBV7-2, the J call TRBJ2-1; tentative D call: TRBD1 (5 bases). This CDR3 is 14 amino acids long. CDR1 is SGHTA and CDR2 is FQGNSA in the germline V gene. With 4 bases removed from V and 6 bases from J, the gap between germline ends came to 13 bases. The CDR3 coding sequence is TGTGCCAGCAGCTCAAGACAGTCAACCAATGAGCAGTTCTTC. Its protein product is CASSSRQSTNEQFF.

The chain is built from TRBV14 and TRBJ1-4; D gene unclear. V was pared by 4 bases and J by 10 bases, with 16 bases between. This CDR3 has 14 amino acids. CDR1 is SGHDN and CDR2 is FVKESK in the germline V gene. The CDR3 sequence is CASSLASKLGKLFF. CDR3 DNA: TGTGCCAGCAGCCTCGCCAGTAAACTTGGAAAACTGTTTTTT.

The CDR3 coding sequence is TGTGCCAGCAGCCCGGACAGGGTGGCCTACGAGCAGTACTTC. It yields the protein CASSPDRVAYEQYF. The chain carries TRBV7-2 and TRBJ2-7, with 8 nucleotides matching TRBD1. Germline CDR1 reads SGHTA; CDR2 reads FQGNSA. The CDR3 spans 14 residues. V lost 5 bases, J lost 2 bases, and 5 bases stayed unmatched.

The chain recombines TRBV25-1 with TRBJ2-5; tentatively, D is TRBD1 or TRBD2 (5 bases each). The CDR3 contains 18 residues. Trimming took off 1 base at V and 5 bases at J, with 23 bases between the two ends. Germline CDR1 reads MGHDK; CDR2 reads SYGVNS. The CDR3 bases are TGTGCCAGCAGTGAATGGGGGTACCCCAGGGAAAGTTTGGAGACCCAGTACTTC. Residues: CASSEWGYPRESLETQYF.

The chain combines TRBV3-1 (or the pseudogene TRBV3-2) with TRBJ2-7; D is unresolved. This CDR3 region has 14 residues. Germline CDR1 is LGHDT and CDR2 is YNNKEL (reference sequence). Trimming shortened V by 0 bases and J by 6 bases, and 12 bases separated the two germline ends. CDR3 residues: CASSQDRPPGEQYF. The CDR3 coding sequence is TGTGCCAGCAGCCAAGATAGGCCCCCGGGCGAGCAGTACTTC.

V and J are TRBV27 and TRBJ2-7; TRBD2 aligns across 9 bases. V shed 2 bases, J shed 3 bases, and the junction held 8 bases outside the gene matches. Per germline, CDR1 MNHEY and CDR2 SMNVEV (reference sequence). The CDR3 length is 16 residues. CDR3: CASSLATGTSHYEQYF. The CDR3 DNA follows: TGTGCCAGCAGTTTAGCGACCGGGACTAGCCACTACGAGCAGTACTTC.

V is TRBV6-5 and J is TRBJ2-7, with D possibly TRBD2 on 6 matching bases. Germline V gene sequence: CDR1 MNHEY, CDR2 SVGAGI. Trimming cost V 7 bases and J 3 bases, with 13 bases left between them. There are 13 residues in the CDR3. The CDR3: CASNGRGLYEQYF. In DNA, the CDR3 is TGTGCCAGCAACGGGCGGGGCCTCTACGAGCAGTACTTC.

The CDR3 DNA reads as TGTGCCAGCAGTTTAAGGCAGGGGATGGAGACCCAGTACTTC. It specifies CASSLRQGMETQYF. The chain couples TRBV27 to TRBJ2-5, with a possible D match to TRBD1 (6 bases). CDR1 is MNHEY and CDR2 is SMNVEV in the germline V gene (reference sequence). This CDR3 is built from 14 residues. V was clipped by 2 bases and J by 5 bases, with 12 bases between them.

This sequence joins TRBV5-1 and TRBJ1-2; no clear D gene. The CDR3 consists of 16 residues. Deletions cut 0 bases from V and 4 bases from J, with 16 bases between. CDR1 SGHRS and CDR2 YFSETQ come from the germline V gene. CDR3 bases: TGCGCCAGCAGCTTGGCCCCCTTTGGGGTTTTCTATGGCTACACCTTC. Its protein is CASSLAPFGVFYGYTF.

The rearrangement joins TRBV5-6 to TRBJ2-7; a possible D gene is TRBD2 (7 bases). CDR3 length: 15 amino acids. The ends were cut back, 4 bases at V and 2 bases at J, with 16 bases in the middle. Germline V gene lookup returns CDR1 SGHDT and CDR2 YYEEEE. The CDR3 DNA follows: TGTGCCAGCAGCGCAGACTTAGGGGGGGCCTACGAGCAGTACTTC. Translated: CASSADLGGAYEQYF. Drawing the rest from reference TRBV5-6 and TRBJ2-7, the complete variable domain is DAGVTQSPTHLIKTRGQQVTLRCSPKSGHDTVSWYQQALGQGPQFIFQYYEEEERQRGNFPDRFSGHQFPNYSSELNVNALLLGDSALYLCASSADLGGAYEQYFGPGTRLTVT.

J is TRBJ2-1 and V is TRBV7-2; unclear D gene. The V end lost 2 bases, the J end lost 5 bases, and 10 bases lay between the germline ends. CDR1 is SGHTA and CDR2 is FQGNSA in the germline V gene. CDR3 length: 14 residues. CDR3 protein: CASSLQANDNEQFF. DNA of the CDR3: TGTGCCAGCAGCTTACAAGCGAACGACAATGAGCAGTTCTTC. Combining the CDR3 with reference TRBV7-2 and TRBJ2-1 gives the whole variable domain GAGVSQSPSNKVTEKGKDVELRCDPISGHTALYWYRQSLGQGLEFLIYFQGNSAPDKSGLPSDRFSAERTGGSVSTLTIQRTQQEDSAVYLCASSLQANDNEQFFGPGTRLTVL.

The V call is TRBV5-1, the J call TRBJ2-5; 7 bases agree with TRBD1. From germline, CDR1 is SGHRS and CDR2 YFSETQ. With 0 bases clipped from V and 4 bases from J, the junction kept 3 bases outside the gene matches. The CDR3 totals 14 residues. The CDR3 spells CASSLGTGRETQYF. The CDR3 DNA follows: TGCGCCAGCAGCTTGGGGACAGGACGAGAGACCCAGTACTTC.

The V gene is TRBV13, the J gene TRBJ2-1, with TRBD2 identical over 8 bases. The CDR3 consists of 16 residues. The germline CDR1 and CDR2 sequences are PRHDT and FYEKMQ (reference sequence). Trimming removed 6 bases from V and 4 bases from J; junction bases left unmatched: 11. CDR3 nucleotide sequence: TGTGCCAGCAGACCGAGCGGGAGTGGTTTTTACAATGAGCAGTTCTTC. Translation gives CASRPSGSGFYNEQFF. Looking up the rest from reference TRBV13 and TRBJ2-1 gives the full variable domain: AAGVIQSPRHLIKEKRETATLKCYPIPRHDTVYWYQQGPGQDPQFLISFYEKMQSDKGSIPDRFSAQQFSDYHSELNMSSLELGDSALYFCASRPSGSGFYNEQFFGPGTRLTVL.

The rearrangement uses TRBV6-1 and TRBJ1-6; 9 bases agree with TRBD1. The V and J ends lost 6 bases and 7 bases, in that order; junction bases with no gene match: 4. CDR1 MNHNS and CDR2 SASEGT come from the germline V gene. The CDR3 runs to 14 residues. DNA of the CDR3: TGTGCCAGCAGCCCCACAGGGGGCAATTCACCCCTCCACTTT. Its translation is CASSPTGGNSPLHF.

This clone was seen a single time. The gene calls are TRBV19 and TRBJ1-2, with D possibly being TRBD1 (6 bases). The V end was cut by 10 bases, the J end by 1 base, with 16 bases between. The length of the CDR3 is 14 residues. Germline V gene data show CDR1 as LNHDA and CDR2 as SQIVND (reference sequence). The DNA for the CDR3 is TGTGCCACTGCACCTCAGGGGTTTAACTATGGCTACACCTTC. It yields the protein CATAPQGFNYGYTF.

The chain carries TRBV6-5 and TRBJ2-1; 10 nucleotides align to TRBD2. The CDR3 has 15 residues. Germline V gene data show CDR1 as MNHEY and CDR2 as SVGAGI. J was trimmed by 7 bases and V by 2 bases; bases with no gene match: 5. This CDR3 reads CASSYGLAGENEQFF. DNA of the CDR3: TGTGCCAGCAGTTACGGGCTAGCGGGAGAGAATGAGCAGTTCTTC.